A selection of T cell receptor beta chains follows, all from one sample in a study of identical twins. TCRdb independently ran MiXCR on the 5' RACE reads; one entry per CDR3 protein. The sample shows 420,000 or so distinct CDR3 sequences, less than 20% of them seen only once. The sample comprised naive T cells sorted from blood. The source of these receptors is a man in his forties or fifties in good health. CDR3s include the opening cysteine and the closing phenylalanine or tryptophan. A D gene is named only where the DNA matches it firmly. Size is stated for part of the rows, as once, few or many counts, or as a class when the clone is expanded.

D gene,CDR3 length,J gene,clone size,V gene,CDR3 DNA,CDR3 protein
TRBD2,17,TRBJ2-1,-,TRBV13,TGTGCCAGCAGCTTAGTAGTTAGCGGGGCTACCTACAATGAGCAGTTCTTC,CASSLVVSGATYNEQFF
-,14,TRBJ2-3,-,TRBV6-1,TGTGCCAGCAGAGCAGGGCTAGTCGCAGATACGCAGTATTTT,CASRAGLVADTQYF
-,15,TRBJ2-1,-,TRBV5-6,TGTGCCAGCAGCTTGGGGTTGGTGTCCTACAATGAGCAGTTCTTC,CASSLGLVSYNEQFF
-,14,TRBJ1-5,few,TRBV20-1,TGCAGTGCTAGAGTGGGGGAAAGCAATCAGCCCCAGCATTTT,CSARVGESNQPQHF
-,13,TRBJ1-1,-,TRBV20-1,TGCAGTGCTAGTTCCAGTATGAACACTGAAGCTTTCTTT,CSASSSMNTEAFF
-,12,TRBJ2-7,many,TRBV29-1,TGCAGCGTTGAAGTTGGCCTCTACGAGCAGTACTTC,CSVEVGLYEQYF
-,14,TRBJ2-7,once,TRBV12-3/TRBV12-4,TGTGCCAGCAGTTTGGCACAGGTAATGGGGGGGCAGTACTTC,CASSLAQVMGGQYF
-,13,TRBJ1-3,many,TRBV20-1,TGCAGTGCTAGAGATCTTCAGGGAAACACCATATATTTT,CSARDLQGNTIYF
-,14,TRBJ2-7,-,TRBV9,TGTGCCAGCAGCGTAGCAGGGACCACGGAGGAGCAGTACTTC,CASSVAGTTEEQYF
TRBD1,14,TRBJ1-2,many,TRBV5-1,TGCGCCAGCAGCCAATCGGGACAGTCTTATGGCTACACCTTC,CASSQSGQSYGYTF
-,14,TRBJ2-3,-,TRBV7-8,TGTGCCAGCAGCTTATCACTCGTGGCAGATACGCAGTATTTT,CASSLSLVADTQYF
-,15,TRBJ2-7,many,TRBV5-1,TGCGCCAGCAGCTTGGACAGCCAGAAATCCTACGAGCAGTACTTC,CASSLDSQKSYEQYF
-,11,TRBJ2-1,-,TRBV5-6,TGTGCCAGCAAAATCGACAATGAGCAGTTCTTC,CASKIDNEQFF
-,16,TRBJ2-7,many,TRBV10-3,TGTGCCATCACCAGATTTGAGGGGAGTGGAATGTACGAGCAGTACTTC,CAITRFEGSGMYEQYF
-,12,TRBJ2-7,many,TRBV29-1,TGCAGCGTTGGATACAGGTCCCACGAGCAGTACTTC,CSVGYRSHEQYF
-,15,TRBJ2-3,-,TRBV5-1,TGCGCCAGCGCTCCCGGCAGGGCTCAGGCAGATACGCAGTATTTT,CASAPGRAQADTQYF
-,15,TRBJ2-1,few,TRBV6-4,TGTGCCAGCAGTCCACGGGAGTTCTTTAACAATGAGCAGTTCTTC,CASSPREFFNNEQFF
TRBD2,17,TRBJ2-5,few,TRBV4-1,TGCGCCAGCAGCCACCCTATGGAGCGGGAGGAGAGGGAGACCCAGTACTTC,CASSHPMEREERETQYF
TRBD2,17,TRBJ2-3,-,TRBV12-3/TRBV12-4,TGTGCCAGCAGCCGCGGCGGTAGCGGGGGGTCTACAGATACGCAGTATTTT,CASSRGGSGGSTDTQYF
-,17,TRBJ2-5,-,TRBV12-5,TGTGCTAGTGGATGGGATACAGGCCGGGACTCCAAAGAGACCCAGTACTTC,CASGWDTGRDSKETQYF
-,14,TRBJ2-5,-,TRBV7-9,TGTGCCAGCAGCTTAGGCAGGGGCTGGGAGACCCAGTACTTC,CASSLGRGWETQYF
-,13,TRBJ1-5,-,TRBV18,TGTGCCAGCTCACCATCAGGTTATCAGCCCCAGCATTTT,CASSPSGYQPQHF
-,15,TRBJ1-3,-,TRBV5-1,TGCGCCAGCAGCTCACTTGGTGGGGACGGAAACACCATATATTTT,CASSSLGGDGNTIYF
-,16,TRBJ2-3,many,TRBV21-1,TGTGCCAGCAGCTTAGGGGGGCTATCAAGCACAGATACGCAGTATTTT,CASSLGGLSSTDTQYF
-,11,TRBJ2-1,many,TRBV7-2,TGTGCCAGCAGCTTTCTCAATGAGCAGTTCTTC,CASSFLNEQFF
TRBD2,20,TRBJ2-3,few,TRBV10-3,TGTGCCATCAGTGATGGTCGGAGGACTAGCGGGAGGGCCCCCCCAGATACGCAGTATTTT,CAISDGRRTSGRAPPDTQYF
-,17,TRBJ2-1,few,TRBV5-1,TGCGCCAGCAGCTTGGCCGGTGGGGGAGGCTCCTACAATGAGCAGTTCTTC,CASSLAGGGGSYNEQFF
-,13,TRBJ2-7,-,TRBV14,TGTGCCAGCAGCCAAGTACCCTTTGGCGAGCAGTACTTC,CASSQVPFGEQYF
-,19,TRBJ2-7,few,TRBV6-1,TGTGCCAGCAGTCAAGGCCGGGGTAGACCCGGATCTACCCCCTACGAGCAGTACTTC,CASSQGRGRPGSTPYEQYF
TRBD2,18,TRBJ2-1,few,TRBV20-1,TGCAGTGCTAGAGATTCAGGGGGCCCGCCTAGCGGGAGTGGCGAGCAGTTCTTC,CSARDSGGPPSGSGEQFF
TRBD1,17,TRBJ1-6,-,TRBV28,TGTGCCAGCAGTGAAGTCACAGGGGCATTCCATAATTCACCCCTCCACTTT,CASSEVTGAFHNSPLHF
-,11,TRBJ2-2,many,TRBV20-1,TGCAGTGCTCTCTACGCCGGGGAGCTGTTTTTT,CSALYAGELFF
-,16,TRBJ2-3,few,TRBV25-1,TGTGCCAGCAGTGAGACCGGGCAGGGGTACACAGATACGCAGTATTTT,CASSETGQGYTDTQYF
TRBD2,13,TRBJ2-1,many,TRBV7-6,TGTGCCAGCACCTTTAGCGGGAGGAATGAGCAGTTCTTC,CASTFSGRNEQFF
TRBD2,14,TRBJ2-1,-,TRBV12-3/TRBV12-4,TGTGCCAGCAGTTTGATCGGGACTAGTGCTGAGCAGTTCTTC,CASSLIGTSAEQFF
-,15,TRBJ1-1,many,TRBV30,TGTGCCTGGAGTGTAGTGCCGAGTCTGAACACTGAAGCTTTCTTT,CAWSVVPSLNTEAFF
TRBD2,15,TRBJ2-7,many,TRBV29-1,TGCAGCGTTGAAGTGGTCCACGGGAGGGCCCTCGAGCAGTACTTC,CSVEVVHGRALEQYF
-,14,TRBJ2-5,few,TRBV20-1,TGCAGTGCACCGAACAACAGGGTTGGAGAGACCCAGTACTTC,CSAPNNRVGETQYF
TRBD1,15,TRBJ2-2,few,TRBV28,TGTGCCAGCAGTCTACCGGGACAGGGAACCGGGGAGCTGTTTTTT,CASSLPGQGTGELFF
-,13,TRBJ1-6,-,TRBV30,TGTGCCTCAACGGGGGACTATAATTCACCCCTCCACTTT,CASTGDYNSPLHF
-,17,TRBJ2-1,-,TRBV19,TGTGCCAGTAGTATAGAATGGACTATGAACCTTTACAATGAGCAGTTCTTC,CASSIEWTMNLYNEQFF
TRBD1,16,TRBJ1-5,few,TRBV6-1,TGTGCCAGCAGCCGAGCACAGGGGGCTAGCAATCAGCCCCAGCATTTT,CASSRAQGASNQPQHF
-,14,TRBJ2-3,-,TRBV5-5,TGTGCCAGCAGCTCTAAGCCTGGCACAGATACGCAGTATTTT,CASSSKPGTDTQYF
TRBD1,16,TRBJ2-1,-,TRBV12-3/TRBV12-4,TGTGCCAGCAGTTTACAAGGACAGGGTTTTTACAATGAGCAGTTCTTC,CASSLQGQGFYNEQFF
-,16,TRBJ2-3,-,TRBV4-3,TGCGCCAGCAGCCAAGATGAACGAGGGCCCACAGATACGCAGTATTTT,CASSQDERGPTDTQYF
TRBD1,17,TRBJ2-5,many,TRBV10-3,TGTGCCATCAGTGGGGGACAGGGGTCCCCTAAAAAAGAGACCCAGTACTTC,CAISGGQGSPKKETQYF
-,12,TRBJ2-7,few,TRBV18,TGTGCCAGCTCACCCCGGGCCTTGGAGCAGTACTTC,CASSPRALEQYF
TRBD2,13,TRBJ2-7,-,TRBV12-3/TRBV12-4,TGTGCCAGTCGACTAGCGGGAGGCGATGAGCAGTACTTC,CASRLAGGDEQYF
TRBD1,14,TRBJ2-5,few,TRBV7-6,TGTGCCAGCAGCCGCGGACAGGGGATTGAGACCCAGTACTTC,CASSRGQGIETQYF
-,12,TRBJ2-1,-,TRBV6-2/TRBV6-3,TGTGCCAGCAGTCAGGTTTTGAATGAGCAGTTCTTC,CASSQVLNEQFF
-,20,TRBJ1-4,-,TRBV11-1,TGTGCCAGCAGCTTAGCCACCCCCGGCAGGGAATTTGCAACTAATGAAAAACTGTTTTTT,CASSLATPGREFATNEKLFF
TRBD2,15,TRBJ2-2,many,TRBV3-1,TGTGCCAGCAGCCGAGCGGGAGCGAGCACCGGGGAGCTGTTTTTT,CASSRAGASTGELFF
-,10,TRBJ2-5,-,TRBV6-2/TRBV6-3,TGTGCCAGCAGTTCGGGTGACCAGTACTTC,CASSSGDQYF
TRBD2,15,TRBJ2-7,-,TRBV11-2,TGTGCCAGCAGCGCTACGACTAGCGGGAGCTACGAGCAGTACTTC,CASSATTSGSYEQYF
TRBD2,18,TRBJ2-1,-,TRBV10-3,TGTGCCATCAGTGAGTCAAGGACTAGCGGGAGAGCTAACAATGAGCAGTTCTTC,CAISESRTSGRANNEQFF
TRBD2,15,TRBJ2-1,-,TRBV18,TGTGCCAGCTCTCCCGGACTAGCTGGTTGGGATGAGCAGTTCTTC,CASSPGLAGWDEQFF
-,13,TRBJ2-7,few,TRBV5-1,TGCGCCAGCAGCAGATCGACAGCCTACGAGCAGTACTTC,CASSRSTAYEQYF
-,12,TRBJ2-3,many,TRBV2,TGTGCCAGCAGTTGGACAACGGATACGCAGTATTTT,CASSWTTDTQYF